This record looks at one T cell receptor (beta chain) sequence and its context. This specimen comes from a study of blood T cell repertoires in COVID-19. Overall study context: Acute and convalescent COVID-19 specimens originated in the United States, Italy and Spain. T cells, B-cell-depleted T cells, or PBMCs provided the cDNA or gDNA that served as material.

This table comes from immunoSEQ multiplex PCR, and its TCRdb copy is limited to in-frame clones, with some not included. The table shows roughly 70,000 clones, with more than 70% occurring only once. The CDR3 has 18 amino acids. The V segment lost 7 bases and the J segment 1 base; nucleotides outside the gene matches: 12. CDR1 and CDR2 (germline): SGHTA, FQGNSA. The chain has TRBV7-2 and TRBJ2-6, with 8 bases aligning to TRBD1. This clonotype originated in a man in his 70s with acute or convalescent COVID-19. Material for sequencing was peripheral blood. CDR3 DNA sequence: TGTGCCAGCAACCGACAGGGGACACCGAGTTCTGGGGCCAACGTCCTGACTTTC. It is translated as CASNRQGTPSSGANVLTF.